This TCR beta chain was recorded in a study of T-cell reconstitution after alpha-beta-depleted transplantation in children. V gave up 4 bases and J gave up 5 bases; unmatched junction bases: 10. The CDR3 loop spans 15 amino acids. Germline CDR1 and CDR2: LNHDA and SQIVND (reference sequence). A library of TCRbeta sequences, prepared with unique molecular identifiers, was generated. Each CDR3 protein is one row after TCRdb ran MiXCR on the PCR reads. The repertoire holds about 300,000 distinct CDR3 sequences, about 9.5% seen once, with less than 9% in the top ten. The sample here was PBMCs, taken before TCRalphabeta/CD19-depleted stem cell transplant. This clonotype was sampled from a boy in the first two years of life with acute myeloid leukemia, due to receive a stem cell transplant. The chain couples TRBV19 to TRBJ2-7; 8 positions match TRBD1. In DNA form, the CDR3 reads TGTGCCAGTAGTACGCGGACAGGGCGGTCCGACGAGCAGTACTTC. Translated: CASSTRTGRSDEQYF.